This record covers a single TCR beta chain. Its antigen remains unidentified. Nothing much larger sits one base from this clone, and base qualities are not available. The data originate from a study of CD8 T cells in Susac syndrome (dated by TCRdb to about 2019). General notes on the study: Repertoire sequencing was used to test whether CD8+ T cell activation and differentiation in Susac syndrome was antigen driven. The research as a whole found: The TCR sequencing and HLA analysis was acknowledged to have included a relatively small number of individuals.

CDR1 and CDR2 (SNHLY, FYNNEI) derive from the germline V gene. Germline trimming amounts to 4 bases on V and 5 bases on J, with 6 as the count of junction bases outside the gene matches. The CDR3 starts with the cysteine, ends with the phenylalanine, and has 14 residues. Left in the record is the CDR3 DNA by itself, 42 bases read in frame from the first base. High-throughput TCR beta sequencing profiled peripheral blood CD8+ and CD4+ T cells from healthy donors, Susac syndrome patients and multiple sclerosis patients. Healthy donors were included as age- and sex-matched controls. Bulk CD8+ and CD4+ T cells were purified by magnetic negative isolation, whereas CD8+ TEMRA cells were enriched by FACS. Blood was drawn into EDTA tubes, processed within 24 hours, and PBMCs were isolated by density gradient centrifugation. PBMCs intended for TCR sequencing were cryopreserved in liquid nitrogen and thawed later in a water bath at 37 degrees C. A purity of at least 90% was achieved for sorted or isolated CD4+, CD8+ and CD8+ TEMRA cells.

RNA was extracted with the RNeasy kit and about 0.5 to 1 ug was reverse transcribed using random hexamers. TCR beta CDR3 regions were amplified with the immunoSEQ multiplex PCR assay covering 54 Vbeta and 13 Jbeta segments. To correct PCR amplification bias, a synthetic template baseline was used for both primer optimization and computational correction. On the authors' methods: Reads were assigned to V, D and J genes according to IMGT and analyzed in immunoSEQ Analyzer, with only productive sequences retained. Clonality was calculated as one minus the Shannon entropy normalized by log2 of the number of productive unique sequences. For each patient and control, public and private clones were evaluated among the 100 most prevalent clones. A clone was defined as Susac-specific if it was absent from the healthy and MS cohorts, from 1052 published viral clones and from other ImmuneACCESS disease sequences. TCRdb itself trimmed the public reads at Q25 with fastp, ran MiXCR and retained productive beta chains. Every CDR3 protein is listed once, alongside the most common genes and DNA of its rows. The V and J calls come from TCRdb's annotation, not from the publication. The sample has 100,000 to 150,000 distinct CDR3 sequences on record, about 96% of them singletons. The ten largest make up more than 0.095% of the sample.

The specimen sequenced was CD4+ T cells from PBMCs. Recombination linked TRBV2 to TRBJ2-7; 9 bases in between match TRBD1. The sequence was obtained from a human donor in good health. The CDR3 amino acid sequence is: CASSVGQGRNEQYF. The nucleotide sequence reads TGTGCCAGCAGTGTGGGACAGGGAAGGAACGAGCAGTACTTC.